This record concerns one T cell receptor (beta chain) sequence. The V and J ends lost 3 bases and 1 base, in that order; junction bases with no gene match: 8. CDR1 SGDLS and CDR2 YYNGEE come from the germline V gene. This CDR3 has 17 residues. This entry belongs to a study of blood T cell repertoires in COVID-19. Study at large: Donors in the United States, Italy and Spain gave samples during acute or convalescent COVID-19. Sources were T cells, B-cell-depleted T cells, or PBMCs; the material itself was cDNA or gDNA.

Original analysis: From reference gene primer amplification, estimates of nucleated cell counts were derived. Repertoires were generated with immunoSEQ multiplex PCR, while TCRdb's copy carries only in-frame clones and drops some. Clonal size and the V and J genes are those of that table, whereas D and trimming came from the DNA. The sample has roughly 200,000 clones; about 85% are singletons. The receptor comes from a woman at least 80 years old with acute or convalescent COVID-19. This chain joins TRBV9 and TRBJ2-1; 9 bases line up with TRBD2. Sequenced material: peripheral blood. CDR3 coding DNA: TGTGCCAGCAGCGCCAGCCCGACTAGCGGTTCCTACAATGAGCAGTTCTTC. This sequence encodes CASSASPTSGSYNEQFF.